This T cell receptor (beta chain) was profiled in a study of blood T cell repertoires in COVID-19. Looking at the study overall: The study drew acute and convalescent COVID-19 samples from the United States, Italy and Spain. PBMCs, B-cell-depleted T cells, or T cells were the source of the cDNA or gDNA that made up the material.

Using immunoSEQ multiplex PCR, the repertoire was profiled, and TCRdb retains in-frame clones only, with some absent. Of around 99,000 clones in the sample, about 91% are singletons; the top ten hold about 6.8%. The CDR3 length is 12 residues. The germline V gene has CDR1 WNHNN and CDR2 SYGVQD (reference sequence). With V trimmed by 6 bases and J by 6 bases, 5 bases remained unmatched. This TCR was sampled from a man aged 45-65 years with active or convalescent COVID-19. Sequenced sample: peripheral blood. The chain carries TRBV10-1 and TRBJ2-7; TRBD1 matches at 7 bases. The CDR3 nucleotides are TGCGCCAGCAGCAAGACAGGGTTCGAGCAGTACTTC. The encoded protein is CASSKTGFEQYF.